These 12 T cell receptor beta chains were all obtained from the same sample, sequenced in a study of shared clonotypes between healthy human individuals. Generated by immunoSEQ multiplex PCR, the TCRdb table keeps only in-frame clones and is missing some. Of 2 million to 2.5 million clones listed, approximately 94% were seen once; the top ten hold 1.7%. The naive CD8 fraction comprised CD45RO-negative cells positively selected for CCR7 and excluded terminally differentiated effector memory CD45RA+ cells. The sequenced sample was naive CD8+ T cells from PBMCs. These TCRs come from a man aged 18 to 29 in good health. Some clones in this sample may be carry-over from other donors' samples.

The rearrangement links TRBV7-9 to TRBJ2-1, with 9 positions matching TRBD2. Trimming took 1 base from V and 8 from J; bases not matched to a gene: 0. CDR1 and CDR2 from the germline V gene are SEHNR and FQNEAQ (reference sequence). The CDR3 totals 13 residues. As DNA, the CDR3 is TGTGCCAGCAGCTTAGGGACTAGCGATGAGCAGTTCTTC. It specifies CASSLGTSDEQFF.

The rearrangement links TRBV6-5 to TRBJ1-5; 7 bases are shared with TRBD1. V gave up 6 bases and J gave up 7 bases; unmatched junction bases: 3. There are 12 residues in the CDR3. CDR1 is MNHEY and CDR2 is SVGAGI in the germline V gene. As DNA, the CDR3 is TGTGCCAGCAGCCACAGGGGACAGCCCCAGCATTTT. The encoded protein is CASSHRGQPQHF.

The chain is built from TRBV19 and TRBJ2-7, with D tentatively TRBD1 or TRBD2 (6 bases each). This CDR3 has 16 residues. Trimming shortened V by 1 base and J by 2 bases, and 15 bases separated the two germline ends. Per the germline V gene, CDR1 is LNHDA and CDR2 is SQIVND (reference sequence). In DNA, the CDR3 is TGTGCCAGTAGTATAGGAAGGGGGAGGACACCCTACGAGCAGTACTTC. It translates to CASSIGRGRTPYEQYF.

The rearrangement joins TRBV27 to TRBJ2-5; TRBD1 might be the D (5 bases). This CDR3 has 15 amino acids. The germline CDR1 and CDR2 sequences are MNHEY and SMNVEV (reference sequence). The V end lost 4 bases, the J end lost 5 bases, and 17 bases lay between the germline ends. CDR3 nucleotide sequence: TGTGCCAGCAGTTGGCAGGGAAATTTGGGGGAGACCCAGTACTTC. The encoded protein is CASSWQGNLGETQYF.

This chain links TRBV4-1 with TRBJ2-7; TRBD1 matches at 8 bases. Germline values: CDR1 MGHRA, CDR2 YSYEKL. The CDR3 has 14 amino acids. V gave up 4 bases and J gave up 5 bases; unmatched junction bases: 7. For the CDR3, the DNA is TGCGCCAGCAGCCCTGGACAGGGACCCCACGAGCAGTACTTC. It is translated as CASSPGQGPHEQYF.

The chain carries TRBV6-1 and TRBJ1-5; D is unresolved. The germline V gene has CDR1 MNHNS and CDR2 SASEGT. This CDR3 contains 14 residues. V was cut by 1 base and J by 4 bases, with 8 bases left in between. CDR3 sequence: CASSEVHVNQPQHF. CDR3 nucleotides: TGTGCCAGCAGTGAAGTACACGTTAATCAGCCCCAGCATTTT.

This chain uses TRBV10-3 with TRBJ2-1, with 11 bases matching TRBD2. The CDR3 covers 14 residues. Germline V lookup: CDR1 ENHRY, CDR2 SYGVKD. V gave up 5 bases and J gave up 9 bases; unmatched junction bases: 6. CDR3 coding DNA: TGTGCCATCAGTACTAGCGGGAGTAATACTGAGCAGTTCTTC. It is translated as CAISTSGSNTEQFF.

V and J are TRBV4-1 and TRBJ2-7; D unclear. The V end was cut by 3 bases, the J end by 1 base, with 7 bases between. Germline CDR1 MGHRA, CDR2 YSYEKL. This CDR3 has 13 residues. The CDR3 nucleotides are TGCGCCAGCAGCCATGGGGATTCCTACGAGCAGTACTTC. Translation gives CASSHGDSYEQYF.

CDR3 sequence (DNA): TGTGCCACCTCCGGGACAGGGGGTTATGAGCAGTTCTTC. Its protein product is CATSGTGGYEQFF. The V and J genes are TRBV18 and TRBJ2-1, with TRBD1 matching over 11 bases. In germline, CDR1 is KGHSH, CDR2 LQKENI. The ends lost 10 bases at V and 8 bases at J; junction bases unmatched: 7. There are 13 residues in the CDR3.

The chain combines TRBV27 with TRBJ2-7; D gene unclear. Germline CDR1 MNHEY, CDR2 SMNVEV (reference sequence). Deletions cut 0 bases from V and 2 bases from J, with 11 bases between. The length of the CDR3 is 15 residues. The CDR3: CASSLSVGSPYEQYF. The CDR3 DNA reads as TGTGCCAGCAGTTTATCGGTAGGGTCTCCCTACGAGCAGTACTTC.

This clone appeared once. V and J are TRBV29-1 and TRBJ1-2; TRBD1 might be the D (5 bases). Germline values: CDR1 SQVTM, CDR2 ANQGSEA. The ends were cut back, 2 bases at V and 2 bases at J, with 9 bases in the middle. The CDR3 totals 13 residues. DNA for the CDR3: TGCAGCGTTGAACCGACAGAAAACTATGGCTACACCTTC. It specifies CSVEPTENYGYTF.

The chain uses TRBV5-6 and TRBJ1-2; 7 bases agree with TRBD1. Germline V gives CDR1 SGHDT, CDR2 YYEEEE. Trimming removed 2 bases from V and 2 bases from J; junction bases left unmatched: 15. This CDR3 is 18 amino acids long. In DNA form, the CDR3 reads TGTGCCAGCAGCTTATTCGGACAGGTCGTTCGGGGAAACTATGGCTACACCTTC. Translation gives CASSLFGQVVRGNYGYTF.